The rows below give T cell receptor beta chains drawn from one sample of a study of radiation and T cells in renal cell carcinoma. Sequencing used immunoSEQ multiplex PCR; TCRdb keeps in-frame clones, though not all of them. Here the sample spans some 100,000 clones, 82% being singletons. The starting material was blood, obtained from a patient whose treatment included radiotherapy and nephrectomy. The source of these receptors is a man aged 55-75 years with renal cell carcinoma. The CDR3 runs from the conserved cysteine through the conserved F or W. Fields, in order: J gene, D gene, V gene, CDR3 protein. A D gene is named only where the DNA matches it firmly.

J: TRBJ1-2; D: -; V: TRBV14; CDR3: CASSRWERDPYGYTF
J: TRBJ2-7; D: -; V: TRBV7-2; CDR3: CASSFPQGREQYF
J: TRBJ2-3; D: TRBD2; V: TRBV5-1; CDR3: CASSLEPGLAGHSTDTQYF
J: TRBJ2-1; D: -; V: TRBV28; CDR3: CASSLVREQFF
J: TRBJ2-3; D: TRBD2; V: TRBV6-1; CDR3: CASSDASGSGTDTQYF
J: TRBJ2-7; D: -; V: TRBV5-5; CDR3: CASSPEAEQYF
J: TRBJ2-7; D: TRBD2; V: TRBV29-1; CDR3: CSGTTSGRTGEQYF
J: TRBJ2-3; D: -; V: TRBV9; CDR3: CASNLLTGGDTQYF
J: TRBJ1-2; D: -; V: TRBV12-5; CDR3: CASGLVPGSYGYTF
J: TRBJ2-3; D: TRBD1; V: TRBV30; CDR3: CAWSGTGKAQYF
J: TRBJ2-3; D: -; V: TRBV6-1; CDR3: CASGSNPQGTDTQYF
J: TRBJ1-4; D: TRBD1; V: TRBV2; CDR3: CASRPGQGGGREKLFF
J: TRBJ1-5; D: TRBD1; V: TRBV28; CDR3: CASRPMGTANQPQHF
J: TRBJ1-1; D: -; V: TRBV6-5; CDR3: CASSYSSGVNTEAFF
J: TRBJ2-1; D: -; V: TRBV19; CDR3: CASSKRSGGLTYNEQFF
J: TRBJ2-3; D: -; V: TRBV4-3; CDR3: CASSQGRSGGADTQYF
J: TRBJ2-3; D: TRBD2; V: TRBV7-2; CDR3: CASSGVAGSPDTQYF
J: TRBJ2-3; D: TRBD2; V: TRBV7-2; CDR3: CASSLWGRASTDTQYF
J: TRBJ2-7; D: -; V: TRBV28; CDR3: CASSFTGPPYEQYF
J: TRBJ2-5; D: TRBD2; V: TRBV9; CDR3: CASSVVSGGTQYF
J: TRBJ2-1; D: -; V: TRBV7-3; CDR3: CASSLEQGTNRYNEQFF
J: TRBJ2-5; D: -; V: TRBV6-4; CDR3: CASSPEPGVGTQYF
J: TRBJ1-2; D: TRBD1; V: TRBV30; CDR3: CAWSLTGTGGNYGYTF
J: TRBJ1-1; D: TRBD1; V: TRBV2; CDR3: CASRNRGRNTEAFF
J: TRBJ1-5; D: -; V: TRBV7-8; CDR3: CASSLGPEGSDYSNQPQHF
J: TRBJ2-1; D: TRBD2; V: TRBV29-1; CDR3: CSLFTSGSGGDYNEQFF
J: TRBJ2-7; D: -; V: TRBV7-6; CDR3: CASSLTQNYEQYF
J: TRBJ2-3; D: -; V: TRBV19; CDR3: CASTPGTRDTQYF
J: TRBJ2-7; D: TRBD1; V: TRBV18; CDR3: CASSRRTGSYEQYF
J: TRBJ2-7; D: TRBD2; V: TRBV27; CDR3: CASSDTGTSGRREQYF
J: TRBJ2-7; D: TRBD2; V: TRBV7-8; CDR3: CASSSGTSGRNEQYF
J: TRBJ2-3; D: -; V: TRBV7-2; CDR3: CASSLNPPTDTQYF
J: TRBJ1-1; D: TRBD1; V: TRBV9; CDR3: CASINRGPNTEAFF
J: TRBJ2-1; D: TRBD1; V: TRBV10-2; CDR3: CASTVTGGNEQFF
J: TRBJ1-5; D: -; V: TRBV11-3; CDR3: CASILVGGGQPQHF
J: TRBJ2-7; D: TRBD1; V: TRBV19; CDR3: CASSPDRVTYEQYF
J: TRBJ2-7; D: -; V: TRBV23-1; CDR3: CASSQSYTSYEQYF
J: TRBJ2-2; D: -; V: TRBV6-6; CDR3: CASSYSPDTGELFF
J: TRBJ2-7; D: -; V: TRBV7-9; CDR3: CASSYPRDGEPYEQYF
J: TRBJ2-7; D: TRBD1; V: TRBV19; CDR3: CASSIFTGETYEQYF
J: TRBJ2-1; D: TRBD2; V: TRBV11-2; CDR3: CASKPTSQAGGTLWDEQFF
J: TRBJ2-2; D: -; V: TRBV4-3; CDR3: CASSGLPGTNTGELFF
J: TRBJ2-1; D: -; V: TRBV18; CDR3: CASSPPTAGSFF
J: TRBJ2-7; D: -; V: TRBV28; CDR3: CASSSGPPGHFYEQYF
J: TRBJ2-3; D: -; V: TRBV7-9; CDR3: CASSFDGPTDTQYF
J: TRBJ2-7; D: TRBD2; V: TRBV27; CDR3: CASSEAGGFTYEQYF
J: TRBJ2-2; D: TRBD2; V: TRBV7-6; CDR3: CASSLGLLAGVETGELFF
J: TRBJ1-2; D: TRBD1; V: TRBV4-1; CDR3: CASSQPDRVPGYTF
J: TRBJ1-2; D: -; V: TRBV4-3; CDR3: CASSQVLTGNYGYTF
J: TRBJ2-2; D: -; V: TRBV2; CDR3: CASSVEDTTGELFF
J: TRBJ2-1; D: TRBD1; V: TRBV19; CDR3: CASSPSRDRNEQFF
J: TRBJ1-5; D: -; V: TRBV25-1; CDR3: CASSSQGSNQPQHF
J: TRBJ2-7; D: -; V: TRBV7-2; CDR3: CASSPARGSYEQYF
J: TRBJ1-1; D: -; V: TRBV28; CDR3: CASSLQGIRTEAFF
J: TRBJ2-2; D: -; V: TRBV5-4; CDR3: CASSFPGPSNTGELFF